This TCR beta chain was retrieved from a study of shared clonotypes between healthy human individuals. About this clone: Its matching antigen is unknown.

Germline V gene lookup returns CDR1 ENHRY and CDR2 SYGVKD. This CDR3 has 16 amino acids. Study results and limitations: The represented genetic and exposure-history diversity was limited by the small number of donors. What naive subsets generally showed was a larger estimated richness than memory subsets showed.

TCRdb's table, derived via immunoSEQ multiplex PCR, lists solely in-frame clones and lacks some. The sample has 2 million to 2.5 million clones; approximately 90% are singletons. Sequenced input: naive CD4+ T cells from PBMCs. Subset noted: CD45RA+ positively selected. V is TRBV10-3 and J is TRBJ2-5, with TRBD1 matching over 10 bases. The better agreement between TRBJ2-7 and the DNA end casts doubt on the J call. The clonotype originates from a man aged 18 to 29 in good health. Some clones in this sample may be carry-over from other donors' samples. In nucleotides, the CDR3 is TGTGCCATCAGTGTTTCTCCGGGACAGGGGTCCTACGAGCAGTACTTC. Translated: CAISVSPGQGSYEQYF.